This T cell receptor beta chain was found in a study of beta chain features in type 1 diabetes. Sorted CD4+ subsets: naive, central memory, regulatory, stem cell-like memory (CD45RO/CCR7/CD25/CD127/CD95/CD27 panel). What was sequenced were expressed TCRB transcripts, since all of the isolated RNA had been reverse transcribed. Only in-frame clones appear in the TCRdb table, and some are missing; sequencing was by immunoSEQ multiplex PCR. The sample lists about 130,000 clones; around 8.7% were seen once. The source of this sequence is a man between 18 and 35 years old in good health. The sample comprised central memory CD4+ T cells from blood.

CDR3 DNA: TGTGCCAGCAGCCCACGGGGACAGAACACCGGGGAGCTGTTTTTT. This codes for CASSPRGQNTGELFF. This sequence joins TRBV4-2 and TRBJ2-2, with D possibly TRBD1 on 6 matching bases. V shed 4 bases and J shed 1 base, with 10 bases lying between them. Germline loops: CDR1 LGHNA, CDR2 YNFKEQ. CDR3 length: 15 amino acids.